A single sample gave rise to the 7 T cell receptor beta chains below, sequenced in a study of Graves' ophthalmopathy and Graves' hyperthyroidism. Amplifying from RNA transcripts, the study obtained TCR beta CDR3 regions. First-round RT-PCR used HTBI primers; second-round multiplex PCR followed. TCRdb reprocessed the multiplex PCR reads via MiXCR and lists one record per CDR3 protein. The repertoire has hundreds of thousands of distinct CDR3 sequences, over 40% of them found once; the top ten carry 3% to 3.5%. The material sequenced was peripheral blood. These TCRs come from an adult man with Graves' ophthalmopathy.

This clonotype has a count of ten or more. The rearrangement links TRBV7-9 to TRBJ2-5; D call uncertain. The CDR3 is made up of 15 amino acids. The germline V gene has CDR1 SEHNR and CDR2 FQNEAQ (reference sequence). V dropped 2 bases and J dropped 5 bases, with 15 bases sitting between them. The CDR3 coding sequence is TGTGCCAGCAGCTTAATTAGTTGGGGAACGGAGACCCAGTACTTC. Amino acids: CASSLISWGTETQYF.

This clonotype occurred a few times. The rearrangement uses TRBV6-6 and TRBJ1-4; TRBD1 might be the D (5 bases). CDR3 length: 15 amino acids. V lost 6 bases to trimming and J lost 3 bases, with 14 bases between them. The germline V gene encodes CDR1 MNHNY and CDR2 SVGAGI (reference sequence). The CDR3 sequence: CASSRTREANEKLFF. The CDR3 coding sequence is TGTGCCAGCAGCCGGACCAGGGAGGCTAATGAAAAACTGTTTTTT.

The gene calls are TRBV9 and TRBJ2-3, with unresolved D. CDR1 is SGDLS and CDR2 is YYNGEE in the germline V gene. The CDR3 has 12 amino acids. Trimming cost V 0 bases and J 7 bases, with 6 bases left between them. CDR3 bases: TGTGCCAGCAGCGTAGGCAGCAATACGCAGTATTTT. Protein: CASSVGSNTQYF.

As to this clonotype: This may come from a read error, since a much larger clone is one base off. The chain combines TRBV7-9 with TRBJ2-7; TRBD1 matches 7 bases. J was trimmed by 6 bases and V by 7 bases; bases with no gene match: 6. In germline, CDR1 is SEHNR, CDR2 FQNEAQ (reference sequence). The CDR3 is 12 residues long. CDR3 DNA sequence: TGTGCCAGCAAAACCGACAGGGCCGAGCAGTACTTC. Its protein is CASKTDRAEQYF. The full variable domain, completed using reference TRBV7-9 and TRBJ2-7, is DTGVSQNPRHKITKRGQNVTFRCDPISEHNRLYWYRQTLGQGPEFLTYFQNEAQLEKSRLLSDRFSAERPKGSFSTLEIQRTEQGDSAMYLCASKTDRAEQYFGPGTRLTVT.

In its sample, this clonotype was seen many times. This chain links TRBV19 with TRBJ1-2; possible D gene TRBD1, 5 bases. The CDR3 is 14 residues long. V lost 2 bases, J lost 4 bases, and 11 bases lay in between. Looked up from germline, CDR1 is LNHDA and CDR2 is SQIVND (reference sequence). The CDR3 spells CASSIPGTSYGYTF. The CDR3 region has the DNA TGTGCCAGTAGTATACCCGGGACCAGCTATGGCTACACCTTC.

Many counts were recorded for this clonotype. This chain links TRBV14 with TRBJ2-7; D is uncertain. Germline V lookup: CDR1 SGHDN, CDR2 FVKESK. CDR3 length: 12 amino acids. Trimming left V 4 bases short and J 0 bases short, with 4 bases between. CDR3 DNA sequence: TGTGCCAGCAGCCGTGCCTCCTACGAGCAGTACTTC. This translates into CASSRASYEQYF.

This clonotype occurred many times. This chain joins TRBV4-2 and TRBJ2-5; the D is unclear. Germline V gene lookup returns CDR1 LGHNA and CDR2 YNFKEQ. The CDR3 has 16 amino acids. The V gene lost 4 bases and the J gene lost 2 bases, with 17 bases spanning the gap. The CDR3 region has the DNA TGTGCCAGCAGCCCGCACTTGTTGACTGCACAAGAGACCCAGTACTTC. Amino acids: CASSPHLLTAQETQYF.